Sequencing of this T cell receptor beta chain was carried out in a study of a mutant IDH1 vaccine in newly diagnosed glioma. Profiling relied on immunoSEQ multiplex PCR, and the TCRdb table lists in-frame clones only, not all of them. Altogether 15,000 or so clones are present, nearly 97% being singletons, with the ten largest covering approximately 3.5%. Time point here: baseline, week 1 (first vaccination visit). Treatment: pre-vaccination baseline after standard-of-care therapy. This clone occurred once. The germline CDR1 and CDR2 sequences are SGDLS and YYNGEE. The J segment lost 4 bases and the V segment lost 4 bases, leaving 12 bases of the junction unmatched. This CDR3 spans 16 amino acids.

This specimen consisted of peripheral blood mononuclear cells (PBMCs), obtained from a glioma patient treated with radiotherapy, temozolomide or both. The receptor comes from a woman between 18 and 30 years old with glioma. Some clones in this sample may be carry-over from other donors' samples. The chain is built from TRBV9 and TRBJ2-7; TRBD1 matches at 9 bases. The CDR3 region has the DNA TGTGCCAGCAGCCCTAGACCCAGGACAGGGGTTTACGAGCAGTACTTC. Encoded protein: CASSPRPRTGVYEQYF.